This T cell receptor (beta chain) was sequenced for a study of cytomegalovirus exposure and HLA in healthy donors. Study-wide results and limits: The study listed under 200 cytomegalovirus-associated TCR beta chains. Later analysis associated a missense DCLRE1C variant with TCR beta V- and J-gene trimming. The majority of TCR sequences were rare, yet some public TCRs appeared in many donors.

In the PCR, 60 Vbeta and 13 Jbeta primers were used. Produced via immunoSEQ multiplex PCR; TCRdb's table is partial and in-frame only. The top ten clones hold roughly 13% of a sample with 150,000 to 200,000 clones, about four fifths of them seen once. From germline, CDR1 is SGHTA and CDR2 FQGNSA. Trimming removed 5 bases from V and 3 bases from J, with 11 bases in between. The CDR3 is 13 amino acids. Notes on this clone: What it recognizes is unknown.

The material sequenced was PBMCs. V and J are TRBV7-2 and TRBJ2-7; no definite D call. The TCR was taken from a woman between 45 and 65 years old in good health and CMV-seronegative. CDR3 coding DNA: TGTGCCAGCAGCCGTACATCCCTCTACGAGCAGTACTTC. Residues: CASSRTSLYEQYF.